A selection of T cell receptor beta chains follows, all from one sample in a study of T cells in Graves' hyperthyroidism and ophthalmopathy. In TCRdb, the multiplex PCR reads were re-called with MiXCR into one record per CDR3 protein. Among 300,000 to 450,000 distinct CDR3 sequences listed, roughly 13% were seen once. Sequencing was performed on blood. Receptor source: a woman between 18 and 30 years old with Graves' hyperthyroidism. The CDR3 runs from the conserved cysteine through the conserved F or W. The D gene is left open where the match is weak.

CDR3: CSVELAWGTDTQYF; D: -; length: 14; J: TRBJ2-3; V: TRBV29-1
CDR3: CASSEFGTGADEQYF; D: TRBD1; length: 15; J: TRBJ2-7; V: TRBV6-1
CDR3: CASSPQGGSYEQYF; D: -; length: 14; J: TRBJ2-7; V: TRBV7-7
CDR3: CAWSLWDYGYTF; D: -; length: 12; J: TRBJ1-2; V: TRBV30
CDR3: CSALLAGVLYEQFF; D: TRBD2; length: 14; J: TRBJ2-1; V: TRBV20-1
CDR3: CASSLALGLMNTEAFF; D: -; length: 16; J: TRBJ1-1; V: TRBV7-2
CDR3: CASSPPTGELFF; D: -; length: 12; J: TRBJ2-2; V: TRBV7-6
CDR3: CASSQDGSPNKAFF; D: -; length: 14; J: TRBJ1-1; V: TRBV4-3
CDR3: CSASKGGSYNEQFF; D: -; length: 14; J: TRBJ2-1; V: TRBV20-1
CDR3: CASSIKGYEQYF; D: -; length: 12; J: TRBJ2-7; V: TRBV28
CDR3: CASSPRLLGNTEAFF; D: -; length: 15; J: TRBJ1-1; V: TRBV5-4
CDR3: CASSIRAPGAYEQYF; D: -; length: 15; J: TRBJ2-7; V: TRBV14
CDR3: CASRVTGWSEKLFF; D: TRBD1; length: 14; J: TRBJ1-4; V: TRBV11-2
CDR3: CASSLIPDNSPLHF; D: -; length: 14; J: TRBJ1-6; V: TRBV28
CDR3: CASSSPLREAFF; D: -; length: 12; J: TRBJ1-1; V: TRBV7-8
CDR3: CASSLYPISTDTQYF; D: -; length: 15; J: TRBJ2-3; V: TRBV27
CDR3: CASHTSFLGADTEAFF; D: -; length: 16; J: TRBJ1-1; V: TRBV25-1
CDR3: CASSFRSSYEQYF; D: -; length: 13; J: TRBJ2-7; V: TRBV28
CDR3: CASSQVMGAKDTQYF; D: -; length: 15; J: TRBJ2-3; V: TRBV3-1
CDR3: CSARDQAGLDEQYF; D: -; length: 14; J: TRBJ2-7; V: TRBV20-1
CDR3: CASSQGGKRGQGGYTF; D: TRBD1; length: 16; J: TRBJ1-2; V: TRBV3-1
CDR3: CASSSRVWIETQYF; D: -; length: 14; J: TRBJ2-5; V: TRBV6-2/TRBV6-3
CDR3: CASSLSGHGLTDQETQYF; D: -; length: 18; J: TRBJ2-5; V: TRBV7-3
CDR3: CASSMGRNTEALF; D: -; length: 13; J: TRBJ1-1; V: TRBV19
CDR3: CASSLSGRGYNEQFF; D: -; length: 15; J: TRBJ2-1; V: TRBV5-1
CDR3: CASSHAGRREQETQYF; D: -; length: 16; J: TRBJ2-5; V: TRBV28
CDR3: CASLSTGTHEQYF; D: TRBD1; length: 13; J: TRBJ2-7; V: TRBV27
CDR3: CASSIVLAGVPRKRYEQFF; D: TRBD2; length: 19; J: TRBJ2-1; V: TRBV19
CDR3: CASSTSTGGEYGYTF; D: TRBD1; length: 15; J: TRBJ1-2; V: TRBV5-1
CDR3: CASSLGYGCTF; D: -; length: 11; J: TRBJ1-2; V: TRBV5-6
CDR3: CASRTGGGEQYF; D: TRBD1; length: 12; J: TRBJ2-7; V: TRBV27
CDR3: CASSSQGGVVTEAFF; D: -; length: 15; J: TRBJ1-1; V: TRBV3-1
CDR3: CASSVTGVSTEAFF; D: TRBD1; length: 14; J: TRBJ1-1; V: TRBV6-1
CDR3: CASNTRVSNSPLHF; D: -; length: 14; J: TRBJ1-6; V: TRBV5-5
CDR3: CASSFSASTEAFF; D: -; length: 13; J: TRBJ1-1; V: TRBV27
CDR3: CASSWEGRSYNEQFF; D: TRBD2; length: 15; J: TRBJ2-1; V: TRBV5-8
CDR3: CASSIMGLQSSYNSPLHF; D: -; length: 18; J: TRBJ1-6; V: TRBV19
CDR3: CASSPGRLNQPQHF; D: -; length: 14; J: TRBJ1-5; V: TRBV6-1
CDR3: CASSPSGDQPQHF; D: -; length: 13; J: TRBJ1-5; V: TRBV18
CDR3: CASSPQGQESRELFF; D: TRBD1; length: 15; J: TRBJ2-2; V: TRBV5-1
CDR3: CASSQETGAYITEAFF; D: TRBD1; length: 16; J: TRBJ1-1; V: TRBV4-3
CDR3: CASGTLGGMSEKLFF; D: TRBD1; length: 15; J: TRBJ1-4; V: TRBV12-5
CDR3: CASSFRPRVRDTEAFF; D: -; length: 16; J: TRBJ1-1; V: TRBV28
CDR3: CAISESGVSDEKLFF; D: -; length: 15; J: TRBJ1-4; V: TRBV10-3
CDR3: CASSQGGWGYEQYF; D: -; length: 14; J: TRBJ2-7; V: TRBV4-1